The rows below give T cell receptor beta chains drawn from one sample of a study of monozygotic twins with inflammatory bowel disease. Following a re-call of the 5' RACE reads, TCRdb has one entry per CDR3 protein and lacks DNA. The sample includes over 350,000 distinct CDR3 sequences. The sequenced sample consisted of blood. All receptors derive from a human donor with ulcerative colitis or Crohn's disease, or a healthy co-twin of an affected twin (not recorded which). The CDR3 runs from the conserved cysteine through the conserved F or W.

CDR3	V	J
CASSFTGEGWTEAFF	TRBV5-1	TRBJ1-1
CSVCNSEETQYF	TRBV29-1	TRBJ2-5
CASSPMASGGINEQFF	TRBV5-1	TRBJ2-1
CASTLGGMEGYTF	TRBV5-1	TRBJ1-2
CASSFTGLRSYEQYF	TRBV5-1	TRBJ2-7
CASSEQPMNTEAFF	TRBV2	TRBJ1-1
CASSPLGSPVGDTQYF	TRBV7-3	TRBJ2-3
CASSSIAGASYNEQFF	TRBV7-2	TRBJ2-1
CASSVEGALAGGLEQFF	TRBV9	TRBJ2-1
CASSNGRRGGETQYF	TRBV19	TRBJ2-5
CASSIVPGRNYGYTF	TRBV19	TRBJ1-2
CASSSQDRGRAFF	TRBV7-6	TRBJ1-1
CSARGKGVSRLQWNEQFF	TRBV20-1	TRBJ2-1
CASRDGQGIMETQYF	TRBV19	TRBJ2-5
CSARPSGSPSTDTQYF	TRBV20-1	TRBJ2-3
CATSDSPLTDTQYF	TRBV24-1	TRBJ2-3